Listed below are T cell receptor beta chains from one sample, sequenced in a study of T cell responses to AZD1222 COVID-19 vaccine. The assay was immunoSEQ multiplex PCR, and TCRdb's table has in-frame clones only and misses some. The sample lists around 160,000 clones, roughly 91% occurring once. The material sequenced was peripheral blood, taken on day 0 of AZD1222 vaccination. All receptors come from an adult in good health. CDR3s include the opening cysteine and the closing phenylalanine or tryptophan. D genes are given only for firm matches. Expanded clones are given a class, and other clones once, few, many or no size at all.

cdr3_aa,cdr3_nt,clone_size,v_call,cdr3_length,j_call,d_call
CASRFPDRITYEQYF,TGTGCCAGCAGATTCCCGGACAGGATCACCTACGAGCAGTACTTC,-,TRBV6-5,15,TRBJ2-7,TRBD1
CASSSGTGLRAF,TGTGCCAGCAGCTCCGGGACAGGGTTAAGGGCCTTC,once,TRBV5-6,12,TRBJ1-2,TRBD1
CASSPPGQGEFNEKLFF,TGTGCCAGCTCACCACCGGGACAGGGGGAATTCAATGAAAAACTGTTTTTT,-,TRBV18,17,TRBJ1-4,TRBD1
CASSLASGAGAKNIQYF,TGTGCCAGCAGCTTAGCCTCAGGGGCTGGAGCCAAAAACATTCAGTACTTC,-,TRBV7-2,17,TRBJ2-4,-
CASSLFVYTGELFF,TGTGCCAGCAGCTTGTTTGTCTACACCGGGGAGCTGTTTTTT,few,TRBV5-8,14,TRBJ2-2,-
CASSYPWTGSGMNTEAFF,TGTGCCAGCAGTTACCCATGGACAGGGTCTGGCATGAACACTGAAGCTTTCTTT,-,TRBV6-2/TRBV6-3,18,TRBJ1-1,TRBD1
CASSLTGGEGQPQHF,TGTGCCAGCAGCCTTACAGGGGGCGAGGGCCAGCCCCAGCATTTT,-,TRBV2,15,TRBJ1-5,TRBD1
CASSPALSNTGELFF,TGTGCCAGCTCACCCGCGCTCTCGAACACCGGGGAGCTGTTTTTT,-,TRBV18,15,TRBJ2-2,-
CASSPRSVSGANVLTF,TGTGCCAGCAGCCCCCGATCAGTCTCTGGGGCCAACGTCCTGACTTTC,-,TRBV7-9,16,TRBJ2-6,-
CASSFAGRDYGYTF,TGTGCCAGCAGTTTCGCCGGGAGGGACTATGGCTACACCTTC,once,TRBV6-5,14,TRBJ1-2,-
CASTGTGPEKLFF,TGTGCCAGCACCGGGACAGGGCCTGAAAAACTGTTTTTT,once,TRBV19,13,TRBJ1-4,TRBD1
CASSPPGAGVKPYEQYF,TGTGCCAGCTCACCACCGGGCGCGGGAGTAAAGCCCTACGAGCAGTACTTC,few,TRBV18,17,TRBJ2-7,TRBD2
CASRRRNTEAFF,TGCGCCAGCAGAAGGAGGAACACTGAAGCTTTCTTT,once,TRBV10-2,12,TRBJ1-1,-
CASSHIQAPGGYTF,TGTGCCAGCAGCCACATTCAGGCCCCTGGAGGCTACACCTTC,-,TRBV3-1/TRBV3-2,14,TRBJ1-2,-
CASSDPGAIHEQYF,TGCGCCAGCAGTGACCCGGGGGCGATCCACGAGCAGTACTTC,once,TRBV10-1,14,TRBJ2-7,-
CAFGSSYNSPLHF,TGTGCCTTCGGGAGCTCCTATAATTCACCCCTCCACTTT,once,TRBV30,13,TRBJ1-6,-
CASSLGGGQTDTQYF,TGTGCCAGCAGTTTGGGGGGGGGCCAGACAGATACGCAGTATTTT,-,TRBV6-2/TRBV6-3,15,TRBJ2-3,-
CASRPDRAVTEAFF,TGTGCCAGCAGACCCGACAGAGCAGTTACTGAAGCTTTCTTT,once,TRBV6-5,14,TRBJ1-1,-
CASSYSRQGETGYTF,TGTGCCAGCAGTTACTCGAGACAAGGGGAGACTGGCTACACCTTC,-,TRBV6-5,15,TRBJ1-2,-
CASSQATNTDTQYF,TGTGCCAGCAGCCAAGCGACAAACACAGATACGCAGTATTTT,-,TRBV3-1/TRBV3-2,14,TRBJ2-3,-
CASSSGGGVGTEAFF,TGTGCCAGCAGCTCGGGAGGGGGAGTAGGCACTGAAGCTTTCTTT,few,TRBV7-2,15,TRBJ1-1,-
CASSPKAGQGGNEQFF,TGTGCCAGCAGCCCAAAGGCGGGACAGGGTGGGAATGAGCAGTTCTTC,once,TRBV3-1/TRBV3-2,16,TRBJ2-1,TRBD1
CASSLLSNSGNTIYF,TGCGCCAGCAGCTTGTTGAGTAACTCTGGAAACACCATATATTTT,-,TRBV5-1,15,TRBJ1-3,-
CASRVRAGNEQFF,TGTGCCAGCAGGGTACGAGCGGGGAATGAGCAGTTCTTC,-,TRBV5-8,13,TRBJ2-1,TRBD2
CASSKRRDRKFYSNQPQHF,TGTGCCAGCAGCAAAAGGCGGGACCGTAAGTTTTATAGCAATCAGCCCCAGCATTTT,-,TRBV21-1,19,TRBJ1-5,-
CASSAGQGPYNEQFF,TGCGCCAGCAGCGCGGGACAGGGACCCTACAATGAGCAGTTCTTC,-,TRBV5-1,15,TRBJ2-1,TRBD1
CASSLVRWVDRPNNSPLHF,TGTGCCAGCAGCTTAGTTAGGTGGGTCGACAGGCCGAATAATTCACCCCTCCACTTT,-,TRBV7-9,19,TRBJ1-6,-
CASSQYGAARDTEAFF,TGTGCCAGCAGCCAATACGGGGCGGCGCGGGACACTGAAGCTTTCTTT,-,TRBV3-1/TRBV3-2,16,TRBJ1-1,-
CASSLSTDYSNQPQHF,TGTGCCAGCAGCTTGAGTACCGATTATAGCAATCAGCCCCAGCATTTT,-,TRBV5-6,16,TRBJ1-5,-
CASSLAQWYGYTF,TGTGCCAGCAGTTTAGCGCAGTGGTATGGCTACACCTTC,once,TRBV12-3/TRBV12-4,13,TRBJ1-2,-
CASKRDTDVEAFF,TGTGCCAGCAAAAGGGACACCGACGTTGAAGCTTTCTTT,-,TRBV12-3/TRBV12-4,13,TRBJ1-1,-
CASSLGTGGKNQPQHF,TGCGCCAGCAGCTTGGGGACAGGGGGGAAGAATCAGCCCCAGCATTTT,-,TRBV5-1,16,TRBJ1-5,TRBD1
CASSPSLLAGDEQFF,TGTGCCAGTAGCCCGTCCTTGCTAGCGGGAGATGAGCAGTTCTTC,-,TRBV19,15,TRBJ2-1,TRBD2
CASSPTGTGGAEQYF,TGTGCCAGCAGCCCTACCGGGACAGGGGGCGCCGAGCAGTACTTC,-,TRBV3-1/TRBV3-2,15,TRBJ2-7,TRBD1
CASSLRGLLNTEAFF,TGTGCCAGCAGCTTGAGGGGACTATTGAACACTGAAGCTTTCTTT,-,TRBV5-6,15,TRBJ1-1,-
CASSQGTVLGPQHF,TGTGCCAGCAGCCAAGGGACAGTCCTGGGGCCCCAGCATTTT,-,TRBV27,14,TRBJ1-5,TRBD1
CASSPRGGLSGNTIYF,TGTGCCAGCAGCCCCCGGGGGGGACTCTCTGGAAACACCATATATTTT,few,TRBV7-9,16,TRBJ1-3,-
CASSKEGEETQYF,TGTGCCAGCAGCAAAGAGGGGGAAGAGACCCAGTACTTC,-,TRBV21-1,13,TRBJ2-5,-
CASSLDRGGQPQHF,TGTGCCAGCAGCCTCGATCGGGGGGGTCAGCCCCAGCATTTT,once,TRBV7-9,14,TRBJ1-5,-
CASSLDGDSPLHF,TGTGCCAGCAGCTTAGACGGGGACTCACCCCTCCACTTT,-,TRBV7-9,13,TRBJ1-6,-
CASSEARDRGGGYTF,TGTGCCAGCAGTGAAGCGCGGGACAGGGGTGGCGGCTACACCTTC,-,TRBV2,15,TRBJ1-2,TRBD1
CASSYSPGQGSDEQYF,TGTGCCAGCAGTTACTCGCCGGGACAGGGGTCCGACGAGCAGTACTTC,-,TRBV6-6,16,TRBJ2-7,TRBD1
CASSEAGPEDTF,TGTGCCAGCAGTGAAGCAGGGCCAGAGGACACCTTC,-,TRBV6-1,12,TRBJ1-2,-
CASSRDRAPSRNTIYF,TGTGCCAGTAGTAGAGACAGGGCGCCATCCCGAAACACCATATATTTT,-,TRBV19,16,TRBJ1-3,TRBD1
CAWSRPRAPGDQPQHF,TGTGCCTGGAGCCGCCCGAGGGCCCCAGGCGATCAGCCCCAGCATTTT,-,TRBV30,16,TRBJ1-5,-
CASSYTGNTNEKLFF,TGTGCCAGCAGTTATACAGGGAACACTAATGAAAAACTGTTTTTT,-,TRBV2,15,TRBJ1-4,-
CATSRGLGAGYEQYF,TGTGCCACCAGCAGAGGCCTGGGCGCGGGGTACGAGCAGTACTTC,-,TRBV15,15,TRBJ2-7,-
CASSLGQSNEKLFF,TGTGCCAGCAGCTTGGGGCAGTCAAATGAAAAACTGTTTTTT,-,TRBV5-4,14,TRBJ1-4,-
CASSPPEGLAGGGTDTQYF,TGTGCCAGCAGCCCACCGGAGGGACTAGCGGGGGGGGGCACAGATACGCAGTATTTT,once,TRBV11-2,19,TRBJ2-3,TRBD2
CASSLSSVYNEQFF,TGCGCCAGCAGCTTGAGTAGCGTTTACAATGAGCAGTTCTTC,-,TRBV5-1,14,TRBJ2-1,-
CASSPTVGRNQPQHF,TGTGCCAGCTCACCGACAGTTGGGCGCAATCAGCCCCAGCATTTT,-,TRBV18,15,TRBJ1-5,-
CASSPSGQGIGNYGYTF,TGTGCCAGCTCACCATCCGGGCAGGGAATAGGAAACTATGGCTACACCTTC,-,TRBV18,17,TRBJ1-2,-
CSALWDTEAFF,TGCAGCGCCCTTTGGGACACTGAAGCTTTCTTT,-,TRBV29-1,11,TRBJ1-1,-
CASSEGRSITYEQYF,TGTGCCAGCAGTGAGGGACGGAGTATAACCTACGAGCAGTACTTC,-,TRBV2,15,TRBJ2-7,-
CAISETAGNEKLFF,TGTGCCATCAGTGAGACGGCAGGAAATGAAAAACTGTTTTTT,-,TRBV10-3,14,TRBJ1-4,-
CASSQGLPIPWSPYEQYF,TGCGCCAGCAGCCAAGGTCTCCCTATCCCATGGTCCCCATACGAGCAGTACTTC,few,TRBV4-1,18,TRBJ2-7,-
CASSLQGGSPLHF,TGTGCCAGCAGCTTGCAGGGTGGATCACCCCTCCACTTT,many,TRBV7-8,13,TRBJ1-6,-